Below are 7 T cell receptor beta chains sequenced from a single sample in a study of T-cell reconstitution after alpha-beta-depleted transplantation in children. Unique molecular identifiers were used to barcode this TCRbeta library. From the PCR reads, TCRdb called clonotypes with MiXCR, one entry per CDR3 protein. The sample includes hundreds of thousands of distinct CDR3 sequences, about 11% of them seen just once. Material: PBMCs, obtained before TCRalphabeta/CD19-depleted stem cell transplant. The receptor set was obtained from a child less than two years old with acute myeloid leukemia, due to receive a stem cell transplant.

This clonotype appeared many times. The rearrangement uses TRBV12-3 or TRBV12-4 and TRBJ2-1; no reliable D call. CDR3 length: 11 residues. The germline V and J ends were trimmed by 4 bases and 8 bases, with 6 bases remaining between them. The CDR3 bases are TGTGCCAGCAGTTCTAGGTATGAGCAGTTCTTC. Amino acid sequence: CASSSRYEQFF.

V and J are TRBV6-1 and TRBJ2-7, with D unclear. V lost 8 bases, J lost 0 bases, and 11 bases lay in between. Germline values: CDR1 MNHNS, CDR2 SASEGT. CDR3 length equals 13 residues. As DNA, the CDR3 is TGTGCCAGCCGGACGGATAGCTCCTACGAGCAGTACTTC. Its translation is CASRTDSSYEQYF.

The genes are TRBV29-1 and TRBJ2-7; tentative D call: TRBD2 (6 bases). CDR1 and CDR2 (germline): SQVTM, ANQGSEA. The CDR3 is 13 residues long. Between the trimmed V and J ends, which lost 7 bases and 0 bases, there was a span of 13 bases. The CDR3 bases are TGCAGCGCCGGGACTCAAAGCTCCTACGAGCAGTACTTC. Amino acid sequence: CSAGTQSSYEQYF.

This clonotype has a count of ten or more. J is TRBJ2-7 and V is TRBV18; D perhaps matches TRBD2 (5 bases). The CDR3 runs 15 residues. The ends were cut back, 3 bases at V and 0 bases at J, with 12 bases in the middle. The germline gives CDR1 KGHSH, CDR2 LQKENI. In DNA, the CDR3 is TGTGCCAGCTCACCCCGAGGTGGGAGCTCCTACGAGCAGTACTTC. Its translation is CASSPRGGSSYEQYF.

The chain carries TRBV28 and TRBJ2-5, with 10 bases matching TRBD1. The J segment lost 4 bases and the V segment lost 5 bases, leaving 7 bases of the junction unmatched. Germline loops: CDR1 MDHEN, CDR2 SYDVKM. CDR3 length equals 15 residues. The CDR3 DNA reads TGTGCCAGCAGTATGACAGGGGGCCGAGGAGAGACCCAGTACTTC. Translated: CASSMTGGRGETQYF.

This clonotype was counted many times. The V gene is TRBV24-1, the J gene TRBJ2-5, with 12 bases fitting TRBD2. Losses at the gene ends were 2 bases for V and 5 bases for J; bases not matched to a gene: 5. The CDR3 has 16 residues. Germline CDR1 and CDR2: KGHDR and SFDVKD. The DNA of the CDR3 is TGTGCCACCAGTGATTATCGACTAGCGGGAGACGAGACCCAGTACTTC. Translated: CATSDYRLAGDETQYF.

This clonotype was recorded many times. This chain joins TRBV7-9 and TRBJ1-2; D may be TRBD1 (6 bases). The CDR3 has 14 residues. Germline lookup yields CDR1 SEHNR and CDR2 FQNEAQ (reference sequence). Trimming took 2 bases from V and 3 from J, leaving 10 bases between them. CDR3 region: CASSLWTDHYGYTF. The CDR3 nucleotides read TGTGCCAGCAGCTTATGGACAGACCACTATGGCTACACCTTC.